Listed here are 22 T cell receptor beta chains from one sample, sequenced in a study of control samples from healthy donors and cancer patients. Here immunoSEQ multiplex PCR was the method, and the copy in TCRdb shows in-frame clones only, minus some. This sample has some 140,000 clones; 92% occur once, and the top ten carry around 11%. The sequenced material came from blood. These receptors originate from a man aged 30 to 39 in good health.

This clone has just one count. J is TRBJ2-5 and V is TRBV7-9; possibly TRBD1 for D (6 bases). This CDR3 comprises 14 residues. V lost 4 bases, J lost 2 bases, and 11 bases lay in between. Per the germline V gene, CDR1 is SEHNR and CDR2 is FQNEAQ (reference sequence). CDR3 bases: TGTGCCAGCAGCTCCAACAGGGAACAAGAGACCCAGTACTTC. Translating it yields CASSSNREQETQYF. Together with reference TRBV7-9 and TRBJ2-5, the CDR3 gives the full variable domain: DTGVSQNPRHKITKRGQNVTFRCDPISEHNRLYWYRQTLGQGPEFLTYFQNEAQLEKSRLLSDRFSAERPKGSFSTLEIQRTEQGDSAMYLCASSSNREQETQYFGPGTRLLVL.

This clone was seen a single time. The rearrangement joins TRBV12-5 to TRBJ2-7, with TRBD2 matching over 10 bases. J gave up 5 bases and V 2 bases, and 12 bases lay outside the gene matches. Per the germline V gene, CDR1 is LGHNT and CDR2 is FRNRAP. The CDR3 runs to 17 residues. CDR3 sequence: CASGLLITSGTTHEQYF. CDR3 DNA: TGTGCTAGTGGTTTGCTGATAACTAGCGGGACTACCCACGAGCAGTACTTC.

Written as DNA, the CDR3 is TGTGCCTGCTATAGCGGACGGGGAACCGGGGAGCTGTTTTTT. Translated, it gives CACYSGRGTGELFF. The chain carries TRBV2 and TRBJ2-2; D is possibly TRBD2 (6 bases). CDR1 and CDR2 from the germline V gene are SNHLY and FYNNEI. The CDR3 runs 14 residues. The V end was cut by 11 bases, the J end by 5 bases, with 18 bases between.

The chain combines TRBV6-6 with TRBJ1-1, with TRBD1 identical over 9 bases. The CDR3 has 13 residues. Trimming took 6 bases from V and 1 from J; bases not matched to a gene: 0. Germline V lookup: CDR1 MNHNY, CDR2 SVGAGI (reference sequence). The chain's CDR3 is CASRDRGNTEAFF. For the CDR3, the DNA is TGTGCCAGCAGGGACAGGGGGAACACTGAAGCTTTCTTT.

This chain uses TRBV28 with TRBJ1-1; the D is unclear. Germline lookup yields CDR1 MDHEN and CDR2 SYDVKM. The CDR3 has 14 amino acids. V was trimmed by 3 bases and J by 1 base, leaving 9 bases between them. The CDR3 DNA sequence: TGTGCCAGCAGTTTTGGGTACAGGAACACTGAAGCTTTCTTT. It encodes CASSFGYRNTEAFF.

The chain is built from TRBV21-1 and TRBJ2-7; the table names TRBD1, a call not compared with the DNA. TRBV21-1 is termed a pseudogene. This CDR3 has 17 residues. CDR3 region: CASNQGQGKIFSYEQYF. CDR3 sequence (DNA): TGTGCCAGCAACCAAGGACAGGGTAAGATATTCTCCTACGAGCAGTACTTC.

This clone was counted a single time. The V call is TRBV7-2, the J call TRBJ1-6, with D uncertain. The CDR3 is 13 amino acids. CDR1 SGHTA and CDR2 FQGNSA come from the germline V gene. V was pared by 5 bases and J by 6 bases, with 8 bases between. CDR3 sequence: CASSPKRNSPLHF. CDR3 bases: TGTGCCAGCAGCCCGAAACGTAATTCACCCCTCCACTTT.

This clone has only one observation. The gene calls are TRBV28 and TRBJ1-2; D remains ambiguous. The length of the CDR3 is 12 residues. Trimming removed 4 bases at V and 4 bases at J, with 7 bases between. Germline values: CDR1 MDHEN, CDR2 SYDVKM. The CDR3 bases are TGTGCCAGCAGTTCGGTACTCTATGGCTACACCTTC. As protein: CASSSVLYGYTF.

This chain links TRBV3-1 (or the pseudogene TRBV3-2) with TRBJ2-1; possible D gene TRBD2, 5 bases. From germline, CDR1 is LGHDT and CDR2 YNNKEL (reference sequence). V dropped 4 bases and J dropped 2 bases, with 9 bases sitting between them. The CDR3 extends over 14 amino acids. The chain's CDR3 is CASSLGNPYNEQFF. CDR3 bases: TGTGCCAGCAGCCTCGGGAACCCCTACAATGAGCAGTTCTTC.

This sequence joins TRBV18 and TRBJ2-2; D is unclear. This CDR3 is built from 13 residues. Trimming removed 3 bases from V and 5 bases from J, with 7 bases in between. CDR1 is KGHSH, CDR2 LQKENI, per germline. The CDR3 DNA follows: TGTGCCAGCTCACCCCTTGATACCGGGGAGCTGTTTTTT. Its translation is CASSPLDTGELFF.

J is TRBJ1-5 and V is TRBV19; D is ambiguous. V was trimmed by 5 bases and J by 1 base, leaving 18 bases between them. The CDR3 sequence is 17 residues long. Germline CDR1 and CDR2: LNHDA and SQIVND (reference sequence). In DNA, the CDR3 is TGTGCCAGTAGTCCCTTAGCTGGCCAATGGAGCAATCAGCCCCAGCATTTT. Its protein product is CASSPLAGQWSNQPQHF.

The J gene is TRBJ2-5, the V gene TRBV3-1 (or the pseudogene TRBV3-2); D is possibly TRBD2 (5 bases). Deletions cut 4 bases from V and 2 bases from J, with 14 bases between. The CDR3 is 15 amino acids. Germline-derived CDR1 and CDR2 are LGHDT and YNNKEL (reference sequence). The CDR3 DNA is TGTGCCAGCAGCCCCCGGGATTTGGGGCAAGAGACCCAGTACTTC. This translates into CASSPRDLGQETQYF.

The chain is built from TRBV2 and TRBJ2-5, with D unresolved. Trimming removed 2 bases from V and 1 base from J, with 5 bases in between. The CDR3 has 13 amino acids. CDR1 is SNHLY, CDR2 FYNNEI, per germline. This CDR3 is CASSEQAQETQYF. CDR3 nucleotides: TGTGCCAGCAGTGAACAGGCCCAAGAGACCCAGTACTTC.

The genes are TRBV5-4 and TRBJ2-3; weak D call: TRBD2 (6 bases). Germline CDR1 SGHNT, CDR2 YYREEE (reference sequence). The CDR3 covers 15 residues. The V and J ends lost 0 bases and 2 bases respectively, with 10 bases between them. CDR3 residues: CASSLGRANTDTQYF. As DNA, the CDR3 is TGTGCCAGCAGCTTGGGGAGGGCCAACACAGATACGCAGTATTTT. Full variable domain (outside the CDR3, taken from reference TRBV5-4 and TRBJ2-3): ETGVTQSPTHLIKTRGQQVTLRCSSQSGHNTVSWYQQALGQGPQFIFQYYREEENGRGNFPPRFSGLQFPNYSSELNVNALELDDSALYLCASSLGRANTDTQYFGPGTRLTVL.

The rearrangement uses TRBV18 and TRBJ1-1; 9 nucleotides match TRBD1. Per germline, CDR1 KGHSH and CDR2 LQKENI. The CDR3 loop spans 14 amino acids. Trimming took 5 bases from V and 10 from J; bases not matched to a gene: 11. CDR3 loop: CASSALTGGNSAFF. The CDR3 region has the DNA TGTGCCAGCTCAGCCCTTACAGGGGGCAATTCAGCTTTCTTT.

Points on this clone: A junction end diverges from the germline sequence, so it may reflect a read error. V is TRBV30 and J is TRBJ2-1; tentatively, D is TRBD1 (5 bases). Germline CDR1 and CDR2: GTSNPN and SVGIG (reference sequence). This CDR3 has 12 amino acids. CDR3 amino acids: CQGTGSYNEQFF. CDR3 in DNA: TGCCAGGGTACCGGGTCCTACAATGAGCAGTTCTTC.

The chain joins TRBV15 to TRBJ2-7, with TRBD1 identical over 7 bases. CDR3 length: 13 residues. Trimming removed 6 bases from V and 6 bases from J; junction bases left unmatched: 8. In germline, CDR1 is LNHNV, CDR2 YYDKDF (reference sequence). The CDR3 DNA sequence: TGTGCCACCAGTGACCTTGAGGGGGCCGAGCAGTACTTC. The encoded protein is CATSDLEGAEQYF.

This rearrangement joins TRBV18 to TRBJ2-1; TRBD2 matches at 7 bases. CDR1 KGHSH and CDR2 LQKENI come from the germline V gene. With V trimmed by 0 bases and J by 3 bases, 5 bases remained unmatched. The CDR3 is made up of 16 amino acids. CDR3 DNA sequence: TGTGCCAGCTCACCACCTCTAGCGGAGAACTACAATGAGCAGTTCTTC. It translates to CASSPPLAENYNEQFF. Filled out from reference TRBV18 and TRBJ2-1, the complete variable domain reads NAGVMQNPRHLVRRRGQEARLRCSPMKGHSHVYWYRQLPEEGLKFMVYLQKENIIDESGMPKERFSAEFPKEGPSILRIQQVVRGDSAAYFCASSPPLAENYNEQFFGPGTRLTVL.

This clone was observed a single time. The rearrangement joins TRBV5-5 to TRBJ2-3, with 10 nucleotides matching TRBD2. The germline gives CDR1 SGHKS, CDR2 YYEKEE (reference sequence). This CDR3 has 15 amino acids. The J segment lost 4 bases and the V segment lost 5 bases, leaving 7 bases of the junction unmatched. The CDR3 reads CASSLSGRAPDTQYF. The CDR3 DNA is TGTGCCAGCAGTCTAAGCGGGAGGGCCCCAGATACGCAGTATTTT.

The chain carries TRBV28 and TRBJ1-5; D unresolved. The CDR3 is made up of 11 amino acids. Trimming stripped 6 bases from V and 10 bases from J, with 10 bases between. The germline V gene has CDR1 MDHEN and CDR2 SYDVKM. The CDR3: CASRWRGPQHF. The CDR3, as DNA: TGTGCCAGCAGATGGCGGGGTCCCCAGCATTTT.

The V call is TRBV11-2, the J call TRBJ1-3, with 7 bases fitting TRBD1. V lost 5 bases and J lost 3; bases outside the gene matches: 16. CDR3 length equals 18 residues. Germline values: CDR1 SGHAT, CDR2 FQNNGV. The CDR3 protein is CASSPTPRKDRVGNTIYF. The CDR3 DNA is TGTGCCAGCAGCCCAACACCCCGAAAAGACAGGGTTGGAAACACCATATATTTT.

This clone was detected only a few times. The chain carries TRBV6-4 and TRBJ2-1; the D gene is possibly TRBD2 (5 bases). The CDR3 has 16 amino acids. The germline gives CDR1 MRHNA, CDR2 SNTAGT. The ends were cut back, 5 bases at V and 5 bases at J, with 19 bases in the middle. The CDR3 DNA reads TGTGCCAGCAGTCTCCAAGCCGGGGATGGGAACAATGAGCAGTTCTTC. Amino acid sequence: CASSLQAGDGNNEQFF.